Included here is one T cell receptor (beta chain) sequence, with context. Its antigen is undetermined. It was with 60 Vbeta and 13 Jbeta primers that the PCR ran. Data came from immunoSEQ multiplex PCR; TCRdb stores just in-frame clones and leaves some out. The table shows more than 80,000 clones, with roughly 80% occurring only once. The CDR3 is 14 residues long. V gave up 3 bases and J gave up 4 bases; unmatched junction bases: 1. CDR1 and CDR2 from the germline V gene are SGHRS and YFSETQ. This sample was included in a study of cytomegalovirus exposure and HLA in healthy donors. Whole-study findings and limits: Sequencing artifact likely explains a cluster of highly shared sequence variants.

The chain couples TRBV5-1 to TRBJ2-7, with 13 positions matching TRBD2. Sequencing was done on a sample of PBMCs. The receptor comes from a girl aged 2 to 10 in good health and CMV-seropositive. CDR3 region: CASSWTSGRYEQYF. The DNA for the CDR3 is TGCGCCAGCAGCTGGACTAGCGGGAGATACGAGCAGTACTTC.